The 26 T cell receptor beta chains below were found in one sample sequenced in a study of OX40 agonist ivuxolimab in advanced cancers. This table comes from immunoSEQ multiplex PCR, and its TCRdb copy is limited to in-frame clones, with some not included. The sample records approximately 70,000 clones, approximately 90% being singletons. The sample consisted of CD4+ or CD8+ T cells sorted from blood, taken in a trial of the OX40 agonist ivuxolimab. The receptor source for this set is an adult with an advanced solid tumor such as melanoma, head and neck, liver or kidney cancer.

The CDR3 DNA is TGTGCCAGCAGTGAGGTCCGGGCTGGTGGTGAGCAGTTCTTC. Its protein product is CASSEVRAGGEQFF. The chain has TRBV2 and TRBJ2-1; D remains ambiguous. Trimming removed 3 bases at V and 9 bases at J, with 15 bases between. CDR3 size: 14 residues. CDR1 SNHLY and CDR2 FYNNEI come from the germline V gene.

This rearrangement joins TRBV5-1 to TRBJ2-3; 7 nucleotides line up with TRBD1. Trimming cost V 4 bases and J 3 bases; bases outside gene matches: 5. The CDR3 runs 14 residues. Germline V gives CDR1 SGHRS, CDR2 YFSETQ. The CDR3 nucleotides read TGCGCCAGCAGCCGGAACAGGGGAACAGATACGCAGTATTTT. It specifies CASSRNRGTDTQYF.

The chain links TRBV5-1 to TRBJ2-7; unclear D gene. Trimming pared 0 bases from V and 1 base from J, leaving 2 bases between. The CDR3 loop spans 12 amino acids. CDR1 is SGHRS, CDR2 YFSETQ, per germline. In nucleotides, the CDR3 is TGCGCCAGCAGCTTGGAGTCCTACGAGCAGTACTTC. This gives the protein CASSLESYEQYF.

The rearrangement uses TRBV6-5 and TRBJ2-5, with 9 bases that match TRBD1. V lost 6 bases, J lost 6 bases, and 8 bases stayed unmatched. Germline lookup yields CDR1 MNHEY and CDR2 SVGAGI. The CDR3 spans 14 residues. The CDR3 is CASRVGTGIKTQYF. CDR3 DNA: TGTGCCAGCAGGGTAGGGACAGGGATAAAGACCCAGTACTTC.

This clone appeared once. The V gene is TRBV27, the J gene TRBJ1-2; D gene ambiguous. The CDR3 runs to 15 residues. Germline V CDR1 and CDR2: MNHEY, SMNVEV (reference sequence). Trimming stripped 2 bases from V and 3 bases from J, with 13 bases between. In nucleotides, the CDR3 is TGTGCCAGCAGTTTAAATCCGGCGGAGTACTATGGCTACACCTTC. Translated, it gives CASSLNPAEYYGYTF.

This rearrangement joins TRBV6-1 to TRBJ1-1; D unresolved. CDR3 length: 12 residues. The V gene's germline CDR1 is MNHNS and CDR2 SASEGT. The V end was cut by 4 bases, the J end by 7 bases, with 10 bases between. The CDR3 nucleotides read TGTGCCAGCAGTGTTTCGGCGGATGAAGCTTTCTTT. This codes for CASSVSADEAFF.

The genes are TRBV15 and TRBJ1-2, with D unresolved. Germline lookup yields CDR1 LNHNV and CDR2 YYDKDF (reference sequence). V gave up 0 bases and J gave up 8 bases, with 7 bases separating them. This CDR3 is built from 12 residues. The CDR3 DNA follows: TGTGCCACCAGCAGAGATAGCAGGGGCTACACCTTC. Translation: CATSRDSRGYTF.

The chain has TRBV6-6 and TRBJ2-1; TRBD2 matches at 11 bases. This CDR3 has 15 residues. Germline trimming cut 2 bases from V and 5 bases from J; bases unmatched to any gene: 2. Looked up from germline, CDR1 is MNHNY and CDR2 is SVGAGI (reference sequence). CDR3 sequence (DNA): TGTGCCAGCAGTTACCGACTAGCGGGGAACAATGAGCAGTTCTTC. Amino acids: CASSYRLAGNNEQFF.

The chain is built from TRBV6-1 and TRBJ1-1, with D tentatively TRBD1 (5 bases). CDR3 size: 14 residues. V was cut by 6 bases and J by 1 base, with 12 bases left in between. Germline V CDR1 and CDR2: MNHNS, SASEGT. The DNA for the CDR3 is TGTGCCAGCAGAAAAGACAGCTGGAACACTGAAGCTTTCTTT. Translating it yields CASRKDSWNTEAFF.

For the CDR3, the DNA is TGCAGCGTTGATGGTGTGGGGGCTACGTATGGCTACACCTTC. Protein product: CSVDGVGATYGYTF. This rearrangement joins TRBV29-1 to TRBJ1-2; TRBD1 is a possible D gene (6 bases). CDR3 length equals 14 residues. V was trimmed by 3 bases and J by 5 bases, leaving 16 bases between them. In germline, CDR1 is SQVTM, CDR2 ANQGSEA.

CDR3 amino acids: CASSPTHDRANVLTF. Written as DNA, the CDR3 is TGTGCCAGTAGCCCCACCCATGACAGGGCCAACGTCCTGACTTTC. The chain recombines TRBV19 with TRBJ2-6; D remains ambiguous. Germline loops: CDR1 LNHDA, CDR2 SQIVND (reference sequence). This CDR3 has 15 amino acids. The V gene lost 6 bases and the J gene lost 5 bases, with 14 bases spanning the gap.

The chain has TRBV7-3 and TRBJ2-1; D possibly corresponds to TRBD2 (6 bases). The CDR3 covers 15 residues. The V gene's germline CDR1 is SGHTA and CDR2 FQGTGA. Trimming took 5 bases from V and 4 from J, leaving 15 bases between them. CDR3 loop: CASSRGTDFYNEQFF. The CDR3 region has the DNA TGTGCCAGCAGCCGGGGGACTGACTTTTACAATGAGCAGTTCTTC.

This sequence joins TRBV6-1 and TRBJ1-2, with D perhaps matching TRBD1 (5 bases). The CDR3 length is 16 residues. Germline V gene lookup returns CDR1 MNHNS and CDR2 SASEGT. Trimming cost V 2 bases and J 5 bases, with 18 bases left between them. CDR3 sequence: CASSESDSRGWYGYTF. As DNA, the CDR3 is TGTGCCAGCAGTGAATCCGACTCCCGGGGGTGGTATGGCTACACCTTC.

The rearrangement joins TRBV18 to TRBJ2-1, with 13 bases aligning to TRBD2. CDR1 and CDR2 (germline): KGHSH, LQKENI. CDR3 length equals 16 residues. The ends lost 3 bases at V and 6 bases at J; junction bases unmatched: 5. CDR3 DNA sequence: TGTGCCAGCTCACCCCGGACTAGCGGGGGAGGCAATGAGCAGTTCTTC. Translation gives CASSPRTSGGGNEQFF.

This clone was counted a single time. DNA for the CDR3: TGTGCCAGCAGCGGGGGACAGGGAACAGATACGCAGTATTTT. Translation: CASSGGQGTDTQYF. The gene calls are TRBV5-4 and TRBJ2-3, with 9 bases identical to TRBD1. CDR3 size: 14 residues. V shed 4 bases and J 3 bases; nucleotides not matched to a gene: 3. Germline V lookup: CDR1 SGHNT, CDR2 YYREEE (reference sequence).

The chain employs TRBV5-6 and TRBJ2-6; 8 bases agree with TRBD1. V dropped 3 bases and J dropped 0; count of bases not matched to a gene: 11. The V gene's germline CDR1 is SGHDT and CDR2 YYEEEE. This CDR3 region has 19 residues. The CDR3 DNA reads as TGTGCCAGCAGCTCCCACCGGACAGGGCTTTCCTCTGGGGCCAACGTCCTGACTTTC. This codes for CASSSHRTGLSSGANVLTF.

V gene TRBV11-1 combines with J gene TRBJ2-3, with 9 nucleotides matching TRBD2. Germline values: CDR1 SGHAT, CDR2 FQDESV (reference sequence). The CDR3 has 14 amino acids. J gave up 5 bases and V 5 bases, and 5 bases lay outside the gene matches. In DNA, the CDR3 is TGTGCCAGCAGCATGGGACTAGCAAAAGATACGCAGTATTTT. It encodes CASSMGLAKDTQYF.

The chain couples TRBV11-2 to TRBJ1-2; TRBD1 might be the D (5 bases). V lost 5 bases and J lost 8, with 15 bases in between. Germline V gene sequence: CDR1 SGHAT, CDR2 FQNNGV. This CDR3 is built from 13 residues. The CDR3 sequence: CASSPDIFPGYTF. The CDR3, as DNA: TGTGCCAGCAGCCCGGACATCTTTCCGGGCTACACCTTC.

V and J are TRBV6-1 and TRBJ2-7, with TRBD2 identical over 9 bases. V lost 2 bases, J lost 5 bases, and 7 bases stayed unmatched. Germline values: CDR1 MNHNS, CDR2 SASEGT. This CDR3 is 15 amino acids long. This CDR3 reads CASSERREGPDEQYF. In DNA form, the CDR3 reads TGTGCCAGCAGTGAACGGCGGGAGGGCCCGGACGAGCAGTACTTC.

V usage is TRBV11-2 and J usage is TRBJ1-1; D call uncertain. CDR1 and CDR2 (germline): SGHAT, FQNNGV. The CDR3 covers 14 residues. Trimming pared 4 bases from V and 1 base from J, leaving 10 bases between. CDR3 residues: CASSSERGNTEAFF. For the CDR3, the DNA is TGTGCCAGCAGCTCAGAACGGGGGAACACTGAAGCTTTCTTT.

The V gene is TRBV28, the J gene TRBJ2-5, with 7 bases lining up with TRBD1. This CDR3 is 14 amino acids long. V gave up 6 bases and J gave up 2 bases; unmatched junction bases: 6. Per germline, CDR1 MDHEN and CDR2 SYDVKM. CDR3 DNA: TGTGCCAGCAGCTCGGGACAGATACAAGAGACCCAGTACTTC. It yields the protein CASSSGQIQETQYF.

This clone came up a few times. The gene calls are TRBV6-5 and TRBJ2-3; D possibly uses TRBD1 or TRBD2 (5 bases each). The V end was cut by 6 bases, the J end by 4 bases, with 14 bases between. The CDR3 covers 14 residues. Germline CDR1 and CDR2: MNHEY and SVGAGI. The CDR3 reads CASREGPGADTQYF. In DNA, the CDR3 is TGTGCCAGCAGAGAGGGACCTGGGGCAGATACGCAGTATTTT.

The chain employs TRBV11-2 and TRBJ2-7; D unclear. V was cut by 7 bases and J by 0 bases, with 13 bases left in between. CDR3 size: 14 residues. CDR1 SGHAT and CDR2 FQNNGV come from the germline V gene. The CDR3 loop reads CASNPDGYSYEQYF. The DNA of the CDR3 is TGTGCCAGCAACCCGGACGGCTACTCCTACGAGCAGTACTTC.

The CDR3 coding sequence is TGTGCCAGCTCACCCGGGACTAGCGGGAGTATCTACGAGCAGTACTTC. Amino acids: CASSPGTSGSIYEQYF. The V gene is TRBV18, the J gene TRBJ2-7; 14 bases fit TRBD2. CDR1 KGHSH and CDR2 LQKENI come from the germline V gene. Trimming took 3 bases from V and 3 from J; bases not matched to a gene: 4. The CDR3 extends over 16 amino acids.

The genes are TRBV7-6 and TRBJ2-6; D is perhaps TRBD1 (6 bases). Germline loops: CDR1 SGHVS, CDR2 FNYEAQ. V lost 2 bases, J lost 1 base, and 15 bases lay in between. This CDR3 is 18 amino acids long. The CDR3 loop reads CASSLRSGVASGANVLTF. DNA of the CDR3: TGTGCCAGCAGCTTAAGATCAGGGGTTGCTTCTGGGGCCAACGTCCTGACTTTC.

This chain's CDR3 is CASSLGGNSNQPQHF. For the CDR3, the DNA is TGTGCCAGCAGTTTAGGGGGGAATAGCAATCAGCCCCAGCATTTT. The genes are TRBV28 and TRBJ1-5, with D tentatively TRBD1 (5 bases). V lost 2 bases and J 0 bases, leaving 8 bases between the germline ends. Germline V gene lookup returns CDR1 MDHEN and CDR2 SYDVKM. This CDR3 is built from 15 residues.